This is a list of T cell receptor beta chains from one sample in a study of T cell responses to AZD1222 COVID-19 vaccine. Measured with immunoSEQ multiplex PCR; TCRdb has only the in-frame clones, and not every one. The table has about 150,000 clones, about 88% seen once. This specimen consisted of peripheral blood, obtained on day 0 of AZD1222 vaccination. The receptors shown here come from an adult in good health. Both conserved end residues are part of each CDR3. A D gene is named only where the DNA matches it firmly.

j_gene,v_gene,d_gene,CDR3aa
TRBJ1-2,TRBV4-3,-,CASSQDLAPLGGYTF
TRBJ1-2,TRBV18,TRBD1,CASSPTTGSNYGYTF
TRBJ1-5,TRBV4-2,-,CASSQDQLNQPQHF
TRBJ2-7,TRBV12-3/TRBV12-4,TRBD2,CASSRGGWQYF
TRBJ2-1,TRBV29-1,TRBD2,CSVAGGEVYNEQFF
TRBJ2-3,TRBV7-8,TRBD2,CASSLRDYSTDTQYF
TRBJ2-7,TRBV6-1,-,CASSRDTPNSYEQYF
TRBJ1-5,TRBV7-9,TRBD1,CASSITGVNQPQHF
TRBJ2-7,TRBV3-1/TRBV3-2,TRBD2,CASSQEGLAGGDSYEQYF
TRBJ1-5,TRBV7-3,-,CASSLDSRPGYSNQPQHF
TRBJ2-3,TRBV6-2/TRBV6-3,TRBD2,CASSHPLAGGLSTDTQYF
TRBJ2-3,TRBV2,-,CASSGQGLVTQYF
TRBJ1-1,TRBV27,TRBD1,CASRGTGNTEAFF
TRBJ1-5,TRBV6-5,-,CASSESNQPQHF
TRBJ1-2,TRBV19,-,CASSALQGTKGDGYTF
TRBJ2-2,TRBV3-1/TRBV3-2,-,CASSQNRNTGELFF
TRBJ1-6,TRBV6-2/TRBV6-3,-,CASSYLDSNSPLHF
TRBJ2-3,TRBV5-6,TRBD2,CASSLVGSGAGTDTQYF
TRBJ1-1,TRBV25-1,-,CASSDSRGNSEAFF
TRBJ2-7,TRBV5-1,TRBD1,CASSLAPGQPYEQYF
TRBJ2-7,TRBV12-3/TRBV12-4,-,CASSLGTFYEQYF
TRBJ2-7,TRBV28,TRBD2,CASTVSSGGPGYEQYF
TRBJ1-2,TRBV28,-,CASSSGVDYGYTF
TRBJ1-2,TRBV12-3/TRBV12-4,-,CASSGHNNYGYTF
TRBJ1-4,TRBV5-6,-,CASSLRRDEKLFF
TRBJ2-7,TRBV7-2,TRBD2,CASSPRGAVSYEQYF
TRBJ2-7,TRBV11-3,-,CASSLFHGYEQYF
TRBJ1-1,TRBV19,-,CASKDRTWGEAFF
TRBJ2-2,TRBV19,-,CASMTVNSNTGELFF
TRBJ1-2,TRBV13,-,CASSPIISEGYGYTF
TRBJ2-1,TRBV19,-,CASSIAASSWGADNEQFF
TRBJ1-5,TRBV7-2,-,CASSLAFGTGSQPQHF
TRBJ2-7,TRBV6-5,TRBD1,CASRKGQAGEQYF
TRBJ1-3,TRBV19,-,CASNLNRDERNTIYF
TRBJ1-1,TRBV6-2/TRBV6-3,TRBD1,CASTPTGGMNTEAFF
TRBJ1-1,TRBV15,-,CATSASPVLIMNTEAFF
TRBJ2-7,TRBV2,-,CASSDVSYEQYF
TRBJ2-7,TRBV9,-,CASSLFGGGSSYEQYF
TRBJ1-1,TRBV11-3,-,CASSTLAGESDTEAFF
TRBJ1-2,TRBV9,-,CASSVATTNYGYTF
TRBJ2-2,TRBV6-5,TRBD1,CASRNRGIDTGELFF
TRBJ2-7,TRBV9,-,CASSASPGGEYEQYF
TRBJ2-5,TRBV2,TRBD2,CASSVLGTRPETQYF
TRBJ2-5,TRBV18,-,CASSPGEETQYF